This note documents a single TCR beta chain sequence. The antigen remains undetermined. The CDR3 contains 16 residues. V was clipped by 1 base and J by 6 bases; unmatched bases: 4. Germline V lookup: CDR1 MNHNS, CDR2 SASEGT. The PCR was carried out with 60 Vbeta primers and 13 Jbeta primers. TCRdb's table, derived via immunoSEQ multiplex PCR, lists solely in-frame clones and lacks some. The sample records around 230,000 clones, roughly 80% being singletons. The entry originates in a study of cytomegalovirus exposure and HLA in healthy donors. Study background: Of all 400 or so donors who were genotyped, roughly 85% belonged to the Caucasian-associated ancestry cluster. Study outcomes and limitations: Rare TCR sequences predominated, though certain public TCRs were found in many donors. In a later analysis, V- and J-gene trimming of beta chains associated with a DCLRE1C missense variant, replicated independently. Several of the most significant clusters were apparently associated with common viral pathogens in a later analysis.

The rearrangement joins TRBV6-1 to TRBJ1-6, with 9 bases fitting TRBD1. The sequence was collected from a man aged 35 to 55 in good health and CMV-seropositive. The sample taken for sequencing was PBMCs. In nucleotides, the CDR3 is TGTGCCAGCAGTGAAGACAGGGGGCGGCGTAATTCACCCCTCCACTTT. It specifies CASSEDRGRRNSPLHF.